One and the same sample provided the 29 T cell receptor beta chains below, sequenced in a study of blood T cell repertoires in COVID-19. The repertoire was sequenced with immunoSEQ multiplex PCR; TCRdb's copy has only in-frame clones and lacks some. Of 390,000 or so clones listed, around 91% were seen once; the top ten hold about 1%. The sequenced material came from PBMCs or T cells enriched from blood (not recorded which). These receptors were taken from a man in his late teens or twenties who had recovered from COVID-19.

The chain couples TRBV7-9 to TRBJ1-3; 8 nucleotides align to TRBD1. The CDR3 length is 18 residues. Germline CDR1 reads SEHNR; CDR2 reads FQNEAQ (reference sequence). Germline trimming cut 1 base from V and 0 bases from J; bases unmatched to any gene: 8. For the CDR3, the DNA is TGTGCCAGCAGCTTAGAATTTGGGACAGGAAACTCTGGAAACACCATATATTTT. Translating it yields CASSLEFGTGNSGNTIYF. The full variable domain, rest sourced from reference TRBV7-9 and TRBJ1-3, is DTGVSQNPRHKITKRGQNVTFRCDPISEHNRLYWYRQTLGQGPEFLTYFQNEAQLEKSRLLSDRFSAERPKGSFSTLEIQRTEQGDSAMYLCASSLEFGTGNSGNTIYFGEGSWLTVV.

The DNA for the CDR3 is TGTGCCAGCAGTGAAAGTCAGGGGGGTGGCTATGGCTACACCTTC. Amino acids: CASSESQGGGYGYTF. The genes are TRBV6-1 and TRBJ1-2; 7 bases map to TRBD1. Germline trimming cut 2 bases from V and 4 bases from J; bases unmatched to any gene: 7. The CDR3 is 15 residues long. The germline V gene encodes CDR1 MNHNS and CDR2 SASEGT.

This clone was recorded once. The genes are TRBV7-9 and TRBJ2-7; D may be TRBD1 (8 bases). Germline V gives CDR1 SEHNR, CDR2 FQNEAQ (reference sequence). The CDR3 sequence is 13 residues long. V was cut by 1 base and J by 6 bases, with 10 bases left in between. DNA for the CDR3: TGTGCCAGCAGCTTAGACAGGGGGGGCGAGCAGTACTTC. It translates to CASSLDRGGEQYF.

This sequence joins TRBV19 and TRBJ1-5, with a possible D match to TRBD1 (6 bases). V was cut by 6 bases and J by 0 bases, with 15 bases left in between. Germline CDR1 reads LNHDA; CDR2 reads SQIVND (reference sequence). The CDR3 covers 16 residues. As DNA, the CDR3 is TGTGCCAGTAGCCGCCGGACAGCTTATAGCAATCAGCCCCAGCATTTT. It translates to CASSRRTAYSNQPQHF.

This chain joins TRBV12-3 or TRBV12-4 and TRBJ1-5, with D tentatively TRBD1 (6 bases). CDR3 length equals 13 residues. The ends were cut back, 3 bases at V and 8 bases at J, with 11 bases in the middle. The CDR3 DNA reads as TGTGCCAGCAGTTTGTCGGGGGGCAAGCCCCAGCATTTT. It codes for CASSLSGGKPQHF.

The CDR3 nucleotides read TGTGCCAGCAGTTTTACGACAGACTATGGCTACACCTTC. This encodes CASSFTTDYGYTF. The rearrangement joins TRBV6-2 or TRBV6-3 to TRBJ1-2; D is possibly TRBD1 (5 bases). The CDR3 contains 13 residues. CDR1 is MNHEY and CDR2 is SVGEGT in the germline V gene. With 4 bases removed from V and 3 bases from J, the gap between germline ends came to 9 bases.

The CDR3 region has the DNA TGTGCCAGCAGCCCACGACTAGGGGACACCGGGGAGCTGTTTTTT. The encoded protein is CASSPRLGDTGELFF. The rearrangement joins TRBV7-8 to TRBJ2-2, with TRBD2 as a possible D gene (6 bases). CDR3 length equals 15 residues. The germline V gene encodes CDR1 SGHVS and CDR2 FQNEAQ. V gave up 5 bases and J gave up 3 bases, with 13 bases separating them.

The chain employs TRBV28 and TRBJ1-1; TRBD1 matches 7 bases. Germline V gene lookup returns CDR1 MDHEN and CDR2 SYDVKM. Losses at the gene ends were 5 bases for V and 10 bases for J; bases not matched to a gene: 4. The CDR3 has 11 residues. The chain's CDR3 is CASSLSGGAFF. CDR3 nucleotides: TGTGCCAGCAGTCTCTCAGGGGGAGCTTTCTTT.

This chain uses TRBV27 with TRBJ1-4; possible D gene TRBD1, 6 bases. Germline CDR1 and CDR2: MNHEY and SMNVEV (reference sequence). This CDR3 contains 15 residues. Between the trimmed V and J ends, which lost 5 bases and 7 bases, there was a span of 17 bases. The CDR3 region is CASSDPPGGGEKLFF. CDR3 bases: TGTGCCAGCAGTGACCCACCGGGGGGCGGTGAAAAACTGTTTTTT.

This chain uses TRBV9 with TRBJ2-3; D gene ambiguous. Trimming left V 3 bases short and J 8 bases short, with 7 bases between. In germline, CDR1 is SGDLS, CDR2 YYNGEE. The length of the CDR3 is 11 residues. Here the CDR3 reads CASSAGGTQYF. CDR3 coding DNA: TGTGCCAGCAGCGCCGGTGGTACGCAGTATTTT.

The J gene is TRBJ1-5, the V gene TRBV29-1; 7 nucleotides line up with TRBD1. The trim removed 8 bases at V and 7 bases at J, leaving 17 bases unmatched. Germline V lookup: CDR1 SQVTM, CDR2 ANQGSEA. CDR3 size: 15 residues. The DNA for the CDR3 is TGCAGCACCCCAGTGAGACAGGGTAGTATCCAGCCCCAGCATTTT. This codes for CSTPVRQGSIQPQHF.

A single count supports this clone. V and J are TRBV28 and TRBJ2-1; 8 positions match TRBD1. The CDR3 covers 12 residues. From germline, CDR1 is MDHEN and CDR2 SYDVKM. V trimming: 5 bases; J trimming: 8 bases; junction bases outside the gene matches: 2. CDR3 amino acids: CASSRTGYEQFF. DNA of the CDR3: TGTGCCAGCAGTAGGACAGGGTATGAGCAGTTCTTC.

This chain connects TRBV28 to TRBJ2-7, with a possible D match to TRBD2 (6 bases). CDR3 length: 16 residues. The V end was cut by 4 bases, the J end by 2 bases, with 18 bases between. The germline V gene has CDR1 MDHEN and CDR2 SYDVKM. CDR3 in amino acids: CASSSQGSGNPYEQYF. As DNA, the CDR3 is TGTGCCAGCAGTTCCCAAGGTAGCGGCAATCCCTACGAGCAGTACTTC.

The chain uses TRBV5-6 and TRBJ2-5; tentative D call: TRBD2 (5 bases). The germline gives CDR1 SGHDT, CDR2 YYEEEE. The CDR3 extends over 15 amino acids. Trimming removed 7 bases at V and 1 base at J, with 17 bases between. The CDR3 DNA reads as TGTGCCAGCTGCTCCCCGAGGGAGCCCCAAGAGACCCAGTACTTC. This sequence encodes CASCSPREPQETQYF.

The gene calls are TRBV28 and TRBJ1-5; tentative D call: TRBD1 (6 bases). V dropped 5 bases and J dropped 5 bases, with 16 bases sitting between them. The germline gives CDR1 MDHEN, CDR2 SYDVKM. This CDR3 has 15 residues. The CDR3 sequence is CASSPSRTADQPQHF. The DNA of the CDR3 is TGTGCCAGCAGTCCATCCAGGACAGCGGATCAGCCCCAGCATTTT.

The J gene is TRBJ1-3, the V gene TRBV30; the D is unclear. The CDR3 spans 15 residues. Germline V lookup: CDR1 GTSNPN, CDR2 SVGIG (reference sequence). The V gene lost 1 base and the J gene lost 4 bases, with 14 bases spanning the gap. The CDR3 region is CAWSGTGAEGNTIYF. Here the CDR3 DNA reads TGTGCCTGGAGTGGGACGGGAGCAGAAGGAAACACCATATATTTT.

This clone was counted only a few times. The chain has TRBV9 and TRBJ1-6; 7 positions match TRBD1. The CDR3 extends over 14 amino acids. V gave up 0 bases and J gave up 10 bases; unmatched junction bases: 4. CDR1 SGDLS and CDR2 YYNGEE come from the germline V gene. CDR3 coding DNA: TGTGCCAGCAGCGTAGAAGGGGGCTGGTCACCCCTCCACTTT. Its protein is CASSVEGGWSPLHF.

This CDR3 reads CASSVEAGEHGYTF. The DNA for the CDR3 is TGTGCCAGCAGCGTAGAGGCCGGGGAACATGGCTACACCTTC. This chain uses TRBV9 with TRBJ1-2; no definite D call. The V gene lost 0 bases and the J gene lost 6 bases, with 12 bases spanning the gap. This CDR3 comprises 14 residues. Looked up from germline, CDR1 is SGDLS and CDR2 is YYNGEE.

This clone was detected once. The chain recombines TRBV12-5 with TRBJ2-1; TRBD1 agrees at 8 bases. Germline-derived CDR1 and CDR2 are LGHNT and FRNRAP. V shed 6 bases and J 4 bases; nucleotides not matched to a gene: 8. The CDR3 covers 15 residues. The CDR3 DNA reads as TGTGCTAGTGGCCACTCAGGACAGGGTTACAATGAGCAGTTCTTC. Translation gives CASGHSGQGYNEQFF. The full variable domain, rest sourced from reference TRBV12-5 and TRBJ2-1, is DARVTQTPRHKVTEMGQEVTMRCQPILGHNTVFWYRQTMMQGLELLAYFRNRAPLDDSGMPKDRFSAEMPDATLATLKIQPSEPRDSAVYFCASGHSGQGYNEQFFGPGTRLTVL.

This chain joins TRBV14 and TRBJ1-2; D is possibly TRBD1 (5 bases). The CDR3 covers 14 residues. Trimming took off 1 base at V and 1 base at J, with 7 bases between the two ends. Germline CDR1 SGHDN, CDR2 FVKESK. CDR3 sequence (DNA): TGTGCCAGCAGCCAAGCCCAGGGTAACTATGGCTACACCTTC. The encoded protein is CASSQAQGNYGYTF.

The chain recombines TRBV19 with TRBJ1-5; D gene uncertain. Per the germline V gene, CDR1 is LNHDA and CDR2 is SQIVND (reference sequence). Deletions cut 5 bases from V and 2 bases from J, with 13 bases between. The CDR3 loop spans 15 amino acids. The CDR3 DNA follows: TGTGCCAGTAGTGACGGGTGGATCGGCAATCAGCCCCAGCATTTT. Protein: CASSDGWIGNQPQHF.

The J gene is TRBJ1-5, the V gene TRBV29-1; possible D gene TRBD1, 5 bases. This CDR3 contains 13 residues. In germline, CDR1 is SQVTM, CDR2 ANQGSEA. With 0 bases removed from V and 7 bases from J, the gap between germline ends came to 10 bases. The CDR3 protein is CSVEEGGGQPQHF. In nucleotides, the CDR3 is TGCAGCGTTGAAGAGGGGGGTGGCCAGCCCCAGCATTTT.

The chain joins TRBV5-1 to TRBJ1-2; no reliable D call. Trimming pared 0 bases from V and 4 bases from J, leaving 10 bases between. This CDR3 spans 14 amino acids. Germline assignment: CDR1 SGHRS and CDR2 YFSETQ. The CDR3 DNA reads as TGCGCCAGCAGCTTGGCGATCTCCGGCTATGGCTACACCTTC. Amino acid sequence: CASSLAISGYGYTF.

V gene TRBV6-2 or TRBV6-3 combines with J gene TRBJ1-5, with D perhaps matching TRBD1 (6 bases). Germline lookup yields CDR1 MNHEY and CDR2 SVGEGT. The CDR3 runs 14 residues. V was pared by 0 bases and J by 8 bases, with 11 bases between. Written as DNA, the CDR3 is TGTGCCAGCAGTTACTCTTCAGGGGTGGAGCCCCAGCATTTT. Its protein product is CASSYSSGVEPQHF.

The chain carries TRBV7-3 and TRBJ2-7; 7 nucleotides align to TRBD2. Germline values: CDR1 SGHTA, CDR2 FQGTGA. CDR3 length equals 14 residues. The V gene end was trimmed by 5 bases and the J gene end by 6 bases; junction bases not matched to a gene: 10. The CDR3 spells CASSQTGGSSEQYF. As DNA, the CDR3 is TGTGCCAGCAGCCAAACGGGAGGTAGCAGCGAGCAGTACTTC.

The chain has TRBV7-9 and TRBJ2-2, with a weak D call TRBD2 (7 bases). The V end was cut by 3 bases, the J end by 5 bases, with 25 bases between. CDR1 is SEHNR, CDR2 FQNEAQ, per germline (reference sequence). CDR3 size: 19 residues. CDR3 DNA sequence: TGTGCCAGCAGCTTCTGGGCGAGGGGGGGAATTGCCTTGACCGGGGAGCTGTTTTTT. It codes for CASSFWARGGIALTGELFF.

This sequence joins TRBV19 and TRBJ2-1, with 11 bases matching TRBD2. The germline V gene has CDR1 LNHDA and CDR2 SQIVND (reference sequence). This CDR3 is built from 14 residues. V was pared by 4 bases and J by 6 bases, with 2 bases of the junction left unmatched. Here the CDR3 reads CASSTLAGGNEQFF. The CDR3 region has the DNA TGTGCCAGTAGTACTCTAGCGGGAGGCAATGAGCAGTTCTTC.

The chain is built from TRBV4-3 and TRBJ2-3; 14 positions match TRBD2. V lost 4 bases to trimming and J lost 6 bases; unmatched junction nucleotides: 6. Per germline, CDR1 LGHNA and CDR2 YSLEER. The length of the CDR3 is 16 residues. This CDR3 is CASSLGTSGSGDTQYF. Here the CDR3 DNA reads TGCGCCAGCAGCCTGGGGACTAGCGGGAGTGGGGATACGCAGTATTTT.

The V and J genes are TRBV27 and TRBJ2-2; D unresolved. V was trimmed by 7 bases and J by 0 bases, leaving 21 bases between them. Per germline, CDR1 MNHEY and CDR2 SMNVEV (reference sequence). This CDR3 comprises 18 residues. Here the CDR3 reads CASTDLEIGFSNTGELFF. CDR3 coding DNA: TGTGCCAGCACCGACCTAGAAATAGGATTCTCGAACACCGGGGAGCTGTTTTTT.